The clone carrying this T cell receptor (beta chain) appeared many times. No antigen is known for it. The source of the sample is a study of early T cells in non-severe SARS-CoV-2 infection. Study in general: The study sequenced bulk RNA from unsorted whole blood, with chains unpaired. Whole-study findings and limits: Reliance on VDJdb matching favored anti-spike CD8 responses; private and CD4 specificities were missed.

cDNA molecules, individually, were tagged with unique molecular identifiers. TCRdb processed the 5' RACE reads anew with MiXCR; each CDR3 protein has one entry. The sample contains tens of thousands of distinct CDR3 sequences, under 15% of which appear only once. V shed 1 base and J shed 10 bases, with 14 bases lying between them. Germline loops: CDR1 LGHDT, CDR2 YNNKEL (reference sequence). The CDR3 is 14 residues long. The sample taken for sequencing was whole blood. The TCR comes from an adult who was a healthcare worker with PCR-confirmed SARS-CoV-2 infection or an uninfected control (not recorded which). The chain uses TRBV3-1 and TRBJ2-1, with D hard to call. The CDR3 loop is CASSQGGQVDEQFF. The CDR3 region has the DNA TGTGCCAGCAGCCAAGGCGGCCAGGTAGACGAGCAGTTCTTC.